This is a list of T cell receptor beta chains from one sample in a study of molecular identifiers for immune sequencing clone quantification. TCRdb passed the PCR reads through MiXCR, listing each CDR3 protein once. The data hold some 9,800 distinct CDR3 sequences, with approximately 19% observed a single time. What was sequenced was naive CD8+ T cells from blood, with Jurkat cell RNA spiked in. The receptors derive from a human donor in good health. Some libraries in this study had Jurkat cell RNA spiked in. Both conserved end residues are part of each CDR3. Fields, in order: V gene, clone size, D gene, J gene, CDR3 protein, CDR3 DNA. The D gene is left open where the match is weak. The size of a clone is reported for some rows only, either as once, few or many, or as a class for expanded clones.

V: TRBV24-1; size: many; D: TRBD1; J: TRBJ2-2; CDR3: CATSDLPGGDTGELFF; DNA: TGTGCCACCAGTGATTTGCCAGGGGGCGACACCGGGGAGCTGTTTTTT
V: TRBV12-3/TRBV12-4; size: many; D: TRBD2; J: TRBJ2-2; CDR3: CASSLNHRLAGEVSGELFF; DNA: TGTGCCAGCAGTTTAAATCACCGCCTAGCGGGAGAAGTAAGTGGGGAGCTGTTTTTT
V: TRBV13; size: medium-sized; D: TRBD2; J: TRBJ2-7; CDR3: CASSPRASGYEQYF; DNA: TGTGCCAGCAGCCCAAGGGCTAGCGGCTACGAGCAGTACTTC
V: TRBV12-3/TRBV12-4; size: many; D: .; J: TRBJ2-3; CDR3: CASKWGARDTQYF; DNA: TGTGCCAGCAAATGGGGGGCGCGAGATACGCAGTATTTT
V: TRBV7-9; size: medium-sized; D: .; J: TRBJ2-2; CDR3: CASSWGLYVPNTGELFF; DNA: TGTGCCAGCAGCTGGGGACTCTACGTTCCCAACACCGGGGAGCTGTTTTTT
V: TRBV6-2/TRBV6-3; size: medium-sized; D: .; J: TRBJ1-5; CDR3: CASSYGGWQGNQPQHF; DNA: TGTGCCAGCAGTTACGGCGGGTGGCAGGGCAATCAGCCCCAGCATTTT
V: TRBV29-1; size: .; D: TRBD1; J: TRBJ2-7; CDR3: CSVLRPGQGNHEQYF; DNA: TGCAGCGTTTTGCGACCGGGACAGGGGAATCACGAGCAGTACTTC
V: TRBV7-9; size: few; D: .; J: TRBJ2-7; CDR3: CASSLRSRPYEQYF; DNA: TGTGCCAGCAGCTTAAGGTCCCGACCCTACGAGCAGTACTTC
V: TRBV9; size: .; D: TRBD1; J: TRBJ2-7; CDR3: CASSVGGTGTHEQYF; DNA: TGTGCCAGCAGCGTAGGGGGGACAGGGACCCACGAGCAGTACTTC
V: TRBV20-1; size: .; D: .; J: TRBJ2-3; CDR3: CSAQGPNTDTQYF; DNA: TGCAGCGCCCAGGGACCCAACACAGATACGCAGTATTTT
V: TRBV7-8; size: .; D: .; J: TRBJ1-6; CDR3: CASSSEAGRSPLHF; DNA: TGTGCCAGCAGTTCGGAGGCTGGAAGATCACCCCTCCACTTT
V: TRBV4-1; size: medium-sized; D: .; J: TRBJ2-7; CDR3: CASSQGMPGSYEQYF; DNA: TGCGCCAGCAGCCAAGGGATGCCCGGGAGCTACGAGCAGTACTTC
V: TRBV30; size: medium-sized; D: .; J: TRBJ1-1; CDR3: CAWRFRTADEAFF; DNA: TGTGCCTGGAGATTCCGGACAGCCGACGAAGCTTTCTTT
V: TRBV5-1; size: many; D: .; J: TRBJ1-1; CDR3: CASSLEGPAGTEAFF; DNA: TGCGCCAGCAGCTTGGAGGGTCCAGCGGGGACTGAAGCTTTCTTT
V: TRBV12-3/TRBV12-4; size: .; D: .; J: TRBJ1-1; CDR3: CASSFTVTNVAFF; DNA: TGTGCCAGCAGTTTTACAGTTACGAACGTAGCTTTCTTT
V: TRBV9; size: few; D: .; J: TRBJ2-2; CDR3: CASRGGGGTEGGELFF; DNA: TGTGCCAGCAGAGGGGGGGGCGGAACAGAGGGCGGGGAGCTGTTTTTT